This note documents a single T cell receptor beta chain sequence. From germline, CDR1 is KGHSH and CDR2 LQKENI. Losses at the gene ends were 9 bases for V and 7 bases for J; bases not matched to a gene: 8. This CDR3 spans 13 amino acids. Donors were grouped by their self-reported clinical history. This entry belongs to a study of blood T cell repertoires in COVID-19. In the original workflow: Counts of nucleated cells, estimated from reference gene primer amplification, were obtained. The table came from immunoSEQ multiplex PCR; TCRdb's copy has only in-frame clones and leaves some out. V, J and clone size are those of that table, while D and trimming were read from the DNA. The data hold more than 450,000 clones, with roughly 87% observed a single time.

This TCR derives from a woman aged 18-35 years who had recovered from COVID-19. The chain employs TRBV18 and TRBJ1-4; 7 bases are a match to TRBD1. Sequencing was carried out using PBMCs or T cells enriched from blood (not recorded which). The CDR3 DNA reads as TGTGCCAGTAAACAGGGGATGGCTGAAAAACTGTTTTTT. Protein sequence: CASKQGMAEKLFF.